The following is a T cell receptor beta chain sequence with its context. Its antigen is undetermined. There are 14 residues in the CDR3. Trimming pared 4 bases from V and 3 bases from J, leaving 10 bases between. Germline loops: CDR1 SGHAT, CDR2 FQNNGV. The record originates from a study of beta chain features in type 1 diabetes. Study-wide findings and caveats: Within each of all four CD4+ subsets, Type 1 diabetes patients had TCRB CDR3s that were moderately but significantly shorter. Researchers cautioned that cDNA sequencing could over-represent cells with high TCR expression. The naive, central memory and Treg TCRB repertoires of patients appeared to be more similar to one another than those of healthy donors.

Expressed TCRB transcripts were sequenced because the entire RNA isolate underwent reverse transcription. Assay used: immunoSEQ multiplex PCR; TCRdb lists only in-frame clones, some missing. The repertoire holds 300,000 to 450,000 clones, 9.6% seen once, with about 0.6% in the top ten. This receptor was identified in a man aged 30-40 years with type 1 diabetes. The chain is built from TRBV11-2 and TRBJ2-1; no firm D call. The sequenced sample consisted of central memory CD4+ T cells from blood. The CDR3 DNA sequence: TGTGCCAGCAGCTCCCAAAGCATCTACAATGAGCAGTTCTTC. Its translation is CASSSQSIYNEQFF.